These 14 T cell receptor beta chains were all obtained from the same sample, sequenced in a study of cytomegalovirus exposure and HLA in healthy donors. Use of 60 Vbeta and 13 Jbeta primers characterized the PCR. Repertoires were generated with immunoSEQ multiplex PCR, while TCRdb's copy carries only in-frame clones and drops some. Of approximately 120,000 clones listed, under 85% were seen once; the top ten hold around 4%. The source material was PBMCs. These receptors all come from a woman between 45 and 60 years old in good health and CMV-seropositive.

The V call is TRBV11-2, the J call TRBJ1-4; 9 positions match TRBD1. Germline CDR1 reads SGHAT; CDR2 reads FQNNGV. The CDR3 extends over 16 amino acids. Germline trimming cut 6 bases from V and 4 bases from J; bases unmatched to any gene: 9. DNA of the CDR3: TGTGCCAGCAGACCCACAGGGGGCGCGTTTAATGAAAAACTGTTTTTT. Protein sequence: CASRPTGGAFNEKLFF. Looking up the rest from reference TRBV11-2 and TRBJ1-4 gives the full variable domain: EAGVAQSPRYKIIEKRQSVAFWCNPISGHATLYWYQQILGQGPKLLIQFQNNGVVDDSQLPKDRFSAERLKGVDSTLKIQPAKLEDSAVYLCASRPTGGAFNEKLFFGSGTQLSVL.

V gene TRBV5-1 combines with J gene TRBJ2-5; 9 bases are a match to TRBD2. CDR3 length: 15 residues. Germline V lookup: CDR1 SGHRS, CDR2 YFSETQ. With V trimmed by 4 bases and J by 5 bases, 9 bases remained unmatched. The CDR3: CASSPLAGSVETQYF. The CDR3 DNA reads TGCGCCAGCAGCCCTCTAGCGGGGTCGGTCGAGACCCAGTACTTC. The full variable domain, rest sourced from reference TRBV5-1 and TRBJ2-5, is KAGVTQTPRYLIKTRGQQVTLSCSPISGHRSVSWYQQTPGQGLQFLFEYFSETQRNKGNFPGRFSGRQFSNSRSEMNVSTLELGDSALYLCASSPLAGSVETQYFGPGTRLLVL.

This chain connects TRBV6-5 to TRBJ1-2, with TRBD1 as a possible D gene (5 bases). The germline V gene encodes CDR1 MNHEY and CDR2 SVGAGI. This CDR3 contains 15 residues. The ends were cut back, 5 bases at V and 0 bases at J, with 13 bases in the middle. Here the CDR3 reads CASSRYRNTNYGYTF. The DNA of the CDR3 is TGTGCCAGCAGTCGATACAGGAACACTAACTATGGCTACACCTTC.

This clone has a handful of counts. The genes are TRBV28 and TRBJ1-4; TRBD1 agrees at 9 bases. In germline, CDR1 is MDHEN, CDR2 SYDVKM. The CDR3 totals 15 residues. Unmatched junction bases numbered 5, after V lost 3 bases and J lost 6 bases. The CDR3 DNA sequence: TGTGCCAGCAGTTTCGCACAGGGGGCTCATGAAAAACTGTTTTTT. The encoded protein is CASSFAQGAHEKLFF. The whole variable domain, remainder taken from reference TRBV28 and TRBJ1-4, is DVKVTQSSRYLVKRTGEKVFLECVQDMDHENMFWYRQDPGLGLRLIYFSYDVKMKEKGDIPEGYSVSREKKERFSLILESASTNQTSMYLCASSFAQGAHEKLFFGSGTQLSVL.

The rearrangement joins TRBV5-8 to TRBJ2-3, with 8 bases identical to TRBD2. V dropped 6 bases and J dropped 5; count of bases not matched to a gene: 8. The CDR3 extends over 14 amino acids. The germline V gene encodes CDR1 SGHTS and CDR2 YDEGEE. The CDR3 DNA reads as TGTGCCAGCAACTCGGGGGGGCGGGGAGATACGCAGTATTTT. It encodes CASNSGGRGDTQYF.

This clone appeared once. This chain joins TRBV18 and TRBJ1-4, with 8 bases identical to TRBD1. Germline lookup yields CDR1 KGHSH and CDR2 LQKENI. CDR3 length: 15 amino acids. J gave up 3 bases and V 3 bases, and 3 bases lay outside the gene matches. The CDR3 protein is CASSPQGASNEKLFF. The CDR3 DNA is TGTGCCAGCTCACCCCAGGGGGCTTCTAATGAAAAACTGTTTTTT. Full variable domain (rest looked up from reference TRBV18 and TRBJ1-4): NAGVMQNPRHLVRRRGQEARLRCSPMKGHSHVYWYRQLPEEGLKFMVYLQKENIIDESGMPKERFSAEFPKEGPSILRIQQVVRGDSAAYFCASSPQGASNEKLFFGSGTQLSVL.

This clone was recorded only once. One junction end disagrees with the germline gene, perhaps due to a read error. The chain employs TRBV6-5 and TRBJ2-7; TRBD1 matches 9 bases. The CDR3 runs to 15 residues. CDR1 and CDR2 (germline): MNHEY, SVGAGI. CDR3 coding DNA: TGTGCCAGCAGTTACAAGGGACAGGGACCCTACGAGCAGTGCTTC. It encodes CASSYKGQGPYEQCF.

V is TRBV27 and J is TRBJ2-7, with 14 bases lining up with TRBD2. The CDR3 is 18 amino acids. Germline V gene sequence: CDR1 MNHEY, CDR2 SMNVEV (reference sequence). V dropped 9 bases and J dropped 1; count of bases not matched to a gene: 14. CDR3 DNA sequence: TGTGCCAGTACCGGGACTAGCGGGGGACCCAAACATTCCTACGAGCAGTACTTC. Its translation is CASTGTSGGPKHSYEQYF.

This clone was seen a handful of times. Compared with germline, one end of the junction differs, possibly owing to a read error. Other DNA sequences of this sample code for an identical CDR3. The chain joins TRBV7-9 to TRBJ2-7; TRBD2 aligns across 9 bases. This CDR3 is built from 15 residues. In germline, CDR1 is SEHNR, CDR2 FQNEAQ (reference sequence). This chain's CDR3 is CSSSPFAGGAYEQYF. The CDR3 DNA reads TGTTCCAGCAGCCCATTTGCGGGGGGGGCCTACGAGCAGTACTTC.

The DNA of the CDR3 is TGCGCCAGCAGCCGGTCCGGACAGGGAGTATCAGATACGCAGTATTTT. It yields the protein CASSRSGQGVSDTQYF. The chain is built from TRBV4-1 and TRBJ2-3, with 8 positions matching TRBD1. Germline V gene lookup returns CDR1 MGHRA and CDR2 YSYEKL. The CDR3 is made up of 16 amino acids. V gave up 4 bases and J gave up 4 bases; unmatched junction bases: 10.

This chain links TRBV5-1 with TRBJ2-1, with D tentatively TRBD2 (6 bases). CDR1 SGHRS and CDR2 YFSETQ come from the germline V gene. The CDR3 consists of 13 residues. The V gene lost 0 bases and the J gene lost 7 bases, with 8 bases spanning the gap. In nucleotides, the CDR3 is TGCGCCAGCAGCTTGGTTGGGGGGAATGAGCAGTTCTTC. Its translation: CASSLVGGNEQFF.

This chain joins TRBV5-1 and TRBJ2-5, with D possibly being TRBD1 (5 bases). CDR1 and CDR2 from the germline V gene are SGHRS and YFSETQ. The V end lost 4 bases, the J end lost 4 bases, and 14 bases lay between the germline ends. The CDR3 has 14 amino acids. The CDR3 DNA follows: TGCGCCAGCAGCATGACAGTAACGTTAGAGACCCAGTACTTC. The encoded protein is CASSMTVTLETQYF.

Here the CDR3 reads CASGMAPGTNYGYTF. The CDR3 region has the DNA TGTGCCAGCGGAATGGCGCCGGGGACTAACTATGGCTACACCTTC. The gene calls are TRBV19 and TRBJ1-2; no firm D call. Deletions cut 9 bases from V and 0 bases from J, with 17 bases between. The CDR3 totals 15 residues. From germline, CDR1 is LNHDA and CDR2 SQIVND (reference sequence).

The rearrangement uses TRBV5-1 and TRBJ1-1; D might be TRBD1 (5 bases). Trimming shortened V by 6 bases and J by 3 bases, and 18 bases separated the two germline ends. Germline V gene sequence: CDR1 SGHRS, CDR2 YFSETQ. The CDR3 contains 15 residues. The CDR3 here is CASTSQGRVDTEAFF. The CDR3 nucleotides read TGCGCCAGCACTTCCCAGGGAAGGGTCGACACTGAAGCTTTCTTT.